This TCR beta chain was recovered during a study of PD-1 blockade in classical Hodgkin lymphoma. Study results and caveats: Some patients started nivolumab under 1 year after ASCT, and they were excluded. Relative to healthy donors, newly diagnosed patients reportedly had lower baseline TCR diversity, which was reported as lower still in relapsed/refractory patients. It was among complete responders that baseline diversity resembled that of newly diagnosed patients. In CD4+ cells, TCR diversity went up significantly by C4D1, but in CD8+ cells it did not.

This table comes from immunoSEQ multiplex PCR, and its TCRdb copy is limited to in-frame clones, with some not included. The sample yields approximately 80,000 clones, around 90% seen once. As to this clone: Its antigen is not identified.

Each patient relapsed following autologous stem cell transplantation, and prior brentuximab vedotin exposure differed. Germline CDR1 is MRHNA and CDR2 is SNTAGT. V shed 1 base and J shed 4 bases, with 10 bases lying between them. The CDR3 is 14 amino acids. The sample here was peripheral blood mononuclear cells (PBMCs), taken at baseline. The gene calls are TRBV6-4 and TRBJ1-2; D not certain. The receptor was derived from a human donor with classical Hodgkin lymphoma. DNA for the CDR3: TGTGCCAGCAGTGACTGGCGGAAGTTCTATGGCTACACCTTC. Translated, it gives CASSDWRKFYGYTF.